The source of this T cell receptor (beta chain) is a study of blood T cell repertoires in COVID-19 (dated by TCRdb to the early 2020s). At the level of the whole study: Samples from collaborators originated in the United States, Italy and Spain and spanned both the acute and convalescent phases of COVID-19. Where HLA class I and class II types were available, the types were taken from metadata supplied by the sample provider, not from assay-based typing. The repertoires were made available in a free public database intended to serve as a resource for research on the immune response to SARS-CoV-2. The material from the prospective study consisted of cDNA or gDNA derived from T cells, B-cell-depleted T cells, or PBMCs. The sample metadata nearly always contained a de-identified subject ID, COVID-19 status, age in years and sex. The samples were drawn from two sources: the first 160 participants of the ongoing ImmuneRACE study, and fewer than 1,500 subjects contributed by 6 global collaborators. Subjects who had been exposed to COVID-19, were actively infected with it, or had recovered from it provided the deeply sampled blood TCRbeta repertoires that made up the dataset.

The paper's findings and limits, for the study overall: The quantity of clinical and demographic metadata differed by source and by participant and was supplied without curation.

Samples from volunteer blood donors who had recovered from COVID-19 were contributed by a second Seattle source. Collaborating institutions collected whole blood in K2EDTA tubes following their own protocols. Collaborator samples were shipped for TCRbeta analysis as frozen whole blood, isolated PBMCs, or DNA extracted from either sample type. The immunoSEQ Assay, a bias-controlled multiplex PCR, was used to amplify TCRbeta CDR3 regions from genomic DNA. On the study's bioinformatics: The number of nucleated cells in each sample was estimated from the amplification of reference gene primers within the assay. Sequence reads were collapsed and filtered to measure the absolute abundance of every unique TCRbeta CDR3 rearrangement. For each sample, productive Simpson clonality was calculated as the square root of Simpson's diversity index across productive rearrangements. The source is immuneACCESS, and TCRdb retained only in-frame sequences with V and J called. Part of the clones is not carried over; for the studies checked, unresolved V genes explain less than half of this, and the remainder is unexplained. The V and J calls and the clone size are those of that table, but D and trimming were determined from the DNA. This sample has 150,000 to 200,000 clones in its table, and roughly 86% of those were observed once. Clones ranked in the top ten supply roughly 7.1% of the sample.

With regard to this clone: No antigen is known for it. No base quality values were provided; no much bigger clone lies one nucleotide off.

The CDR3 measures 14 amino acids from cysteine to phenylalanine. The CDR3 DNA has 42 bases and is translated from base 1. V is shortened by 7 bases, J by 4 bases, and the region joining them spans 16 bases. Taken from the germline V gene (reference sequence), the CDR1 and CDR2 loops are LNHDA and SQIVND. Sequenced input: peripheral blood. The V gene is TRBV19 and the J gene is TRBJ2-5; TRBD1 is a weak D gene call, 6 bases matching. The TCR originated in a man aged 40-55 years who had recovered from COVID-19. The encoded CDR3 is CASTIIAGAETQYF. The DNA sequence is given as TGTGCCAGTACCATCATTGCAGGGGCAGAGACCCAGTACTTC.